The 2 T cell receptor beta chains reported below all come from one sample, sequenced in a study of human T cells and chemical hapten exposure. Time point indicated: patch test 1, 2 weeks after DPC sensitization. As to treatment: therapeutic diphenylcyclopropenone sensitization with weekly scalp DPC. TCRdb independently ran MiXCR on the RACE reads; one entry per CDR3 protein. The table includes nearly 350,000 distinct CDR3 sequences, approximately 6.9% detected once. The sample in question was whole blood, obtained in connection with sensitization to the hapten diphenylcyclopropenone (DPC). The receptors were sampled from a woman aged 18-35 years with alopecia areata. Some clones in this sample may be carry-over from other donors' samples.

J is TRBJ2-1 and V is TRBV4-3, with 9 bases aligning to TRBD2. The trim removed 0 bases at V and 5 bases at J, leaving 8 bases unmatched. CDR3 length equals 17 residues. Germline CDR1 LGHNA, CDR2 YSLEER. In DNA, the CDR3 is TGCGCCAGCAGCCAAGATGATATAGCGGGGGCGGACAATGAGCAGTTCTTC. Amino acid sequence: CASSQDDIAGADNEQFF.

The rearrangement links TRBV4-2 to TRBJ1-6; a weak D match, TRBD1 (6 bases). Germline CDR1 LGHNA, CDR2 YNFKEQ. Between the trimmed V and J ends, which lost 0 bases and 8 bases, there was a span of 11 bases. The CDR3 is 15 residues long. The CDR3 DNA reads as TGTGCCAGCAGCCAAGATGGTTCAGGGGATTCACCCCTCCACTTT. Protein product: CASSQDGSGDSPLHF.